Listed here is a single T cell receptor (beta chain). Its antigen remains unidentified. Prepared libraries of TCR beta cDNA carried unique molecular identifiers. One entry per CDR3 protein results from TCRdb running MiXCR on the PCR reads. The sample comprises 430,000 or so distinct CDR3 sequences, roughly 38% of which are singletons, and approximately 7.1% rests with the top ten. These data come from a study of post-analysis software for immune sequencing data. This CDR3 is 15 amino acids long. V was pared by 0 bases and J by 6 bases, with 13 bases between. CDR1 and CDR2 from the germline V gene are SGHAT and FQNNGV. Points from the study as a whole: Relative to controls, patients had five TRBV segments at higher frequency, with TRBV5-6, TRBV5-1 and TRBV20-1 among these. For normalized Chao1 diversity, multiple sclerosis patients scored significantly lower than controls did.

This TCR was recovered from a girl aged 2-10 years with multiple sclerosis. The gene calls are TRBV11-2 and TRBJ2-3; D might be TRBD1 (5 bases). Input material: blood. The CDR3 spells CASSLDGARADTQYF. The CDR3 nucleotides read TGTGCCAGCAGCTTAGATGGGGCCAGGGCGGATACGCAGTATTTT.